The 4 T cell receptor beta chains below were found in one sample sequenced in a study of early T cells in non-severe SARS-CoV-2 infection. In TCRdb, the 5' RACE reads were re-called with MiXCR into one record per CDR3 protein. This table has over 25,000 distinct CDR3 sequences, approximately 5% appearing once. The sequencing input was whole blood. These receptor sequences come from an adult who was a healthcare worker with PCR-confirmed SARS-CoV-2 infection or an uninfected control (not recorded which).

The chain is built from TRBV20-1 and TRBJ1-6, with D possibly TRBD1 on 5 matching bases. Trimming took off 1 base at V and 10 bases at J, with 11 bases between the two ends. Looked up from germline, CDR1 is DFQATT and CDR2 is SNEGSKA (reference sequence). The CDR3 runs 13 residues. The CDR3 spells CSARGDADSPLHF. For the CDR3, the DNA is TGCAGTGCTAGAGGGGACGCGGACTCACCCCTCCACTTT.

V is TRBV5-4 and J is TRBJ2-7; tentatively, D is TRBD1 (5 bases). Germline-derived CDR1 and CDR2 are SGHNT and YYREEE (reference sequence). This CDR3 contains 14 residues. The V and J ends lost 4 bases and 2 bases respectively, with 13 bases between them. Written as DNA, the CDR3 is TGTGCCAGCAGCCCGAATAGACAGACCTACGAGCAGTACTTC. This codes for CASSPNRQTYEQYF.

This clonotype was picked up many times. The chain combines TRBV9 with TRBJ2-5; 7 positions agree with TRBD1. V was pared by 0 bases and J by 5 bases, with 4 bases of the junction left unmatched. Germline assignment: CDR1 SGDLS and CDR2 YYNGEE. The CDR3 contains 14 residues. DNA of the CDR3: TGTGCCAGCAGCGTAGGCGGCAGGGGGGAGACCCAGTACTTC. Translation: CASSVGGRGETQYF.

This clonotype was counted many times. The chain combines TRBV5-8 with TRBJ2-5; D is unresolved. The CDR3 has 12 residues. Germline CDR1 reads SGHTS; CDR2 reads YDEGEE. The ends were cut back, 3 bases at V and 7 bases at J, with 10 bases in the middle. The CDR3: CASSSTTGTQYF. Here the CDR3 DNA reads TGTGCCAGCAGCTCGACAACGGGGACCCAGTACTTC. Supplemented by reference TRBV5-8 and TRBJ2-5, the full variable domain reads EAGVTQSPTHLIKTRGQQATLRCSPISGHTSVYWYQQALGLGLQFLLWYDEGEERNRGNFPPRFSGRQFPNYSSELNVNALELEDSALYLCASSSTTGTQYFGPGTRLLVL.